Below, 16 T cell receptor beta chains from the same sample are listed, as sequenced in a study of Graves' ophthalmopathy and Graves' hyperthyroidism. The authors amplified TCR beta CDR3 regions from RNA transcripts. Second-round multiplex PCR followed a first-round RT-PCR using HTBI primers. One entry per CDR3 protein, called by TCRdb with MiXCR from the multiplex PCR reads. The sample has about half a million distinct CDR3 sequences, approximately 15% seen once. The sample consisted of blood. The receptor source for this set is a woman in her thirties with Graves' ophthalmopathy.

V gene TRBV6-5 combines with J gene TRBJ2-5; 10 bases agree with TRBD1. From germline, CDR1 is MNHEY and CDR2 SVGAGI. The CDR3 contains 15 residues. With 5 bases clipped from V and 5 bases from J, the junction kept 8 bases outside the gene matches. As DNA, the CDR3 is TGTGCCAGCAGTACCCGACAGGGGGCAGAGGAGACCCAGTACTTC. Translation gives CASSTRQGAEETQYF.

This clonotype was recorded at least ten times. The chain recombines TRBV12-3 or TRBV12-4 with TRBJ1-1; no clear D gene. The CDR3 covers 13 residues. The V end was cut by 7 bases, the J end by 0 bases, with 9 bases between. CDR3 in DNA: TGTGCCAGCACCCTACAGATGAACACTGAAGCTTTCTTT. Amino acid sequence: CASTLQMNTEAFF.

This clonotype was observed at least ten times. The chain has TRBV10-3 and TRBJ2-5; TRBD1 agrees at 8 bases. The trim removed 10 bases at V and 1 base at J, leaving 2 bases unmatched. Germline lookup yields CDR1 ENHRY and CDR2 SYGVKD. The CDR3 runs to 12 residues. CDR3 sequence (DNA): TGTGCCACCGGGACAGGCCAAGAGACCCAGTACTTC. Encoded protein: CATGTGQETQYF.

V is TRBV30 and J is TRBJ1-1; 10 bases fit TRBD1. The CDR3 spans 12 residues. Germline V gene sequence: CDR1 GTSNPN, CDR2 SVGIG (reference sequence). Trimming took 3 bases from V and 12 from J; bases not matched to a gene: 7. The CDR3 here is CAWSWGQGKPFF. The DNA of the CDR3 is TGTGCCTGGAGCTGGGGACAGGGGAAACCTTTCTTT.

This clonotype was counted many times. The rearrangement uses TRBV4-1 and TRBJ1-5; tentative D call: TRBD1 (5 bases). Trimming left V 0 bases short and J 5 bases short, with 5 bases between. The CDR3 length is 13 residues. Germline-derived CDR1 and CDR2 are MGHRA and YSYEKL. The CDR3 nucleotides read TGCGCCAGCAGCCAAGAACAGGATCAGCCCCAGCATTTT. Its translation is CASSQEQDQPQHF.

This clonotype has ten or more counts. The rearrangement uses TRBV20-1 and TRBJ2-7; maybe TRBD1 (5 bases). V gave up 4 bases and J gave up 7 bases, with 17 bases separating them. Germline V gives CDR1 DFQATT, CDR2 SNEGSKA (reference sequence). The CDR3 is 13 amino acids. CDR3 in DNA: TGCAGTGCTACCCCCAGGGCCGCACGGGAGCAGTACTTC. The encoded protein is CSATPRAAREQYF.

V and J are TRBV24-1 and TRBJ2-7; TRBD1 matches at 7 bases. The junction had 5 bases not matched to a gene; V was cut back by 1 base and J by 3 bases. Per germline, CDR1 KGHDR and CDR2 SFDVKD. CDR3 size: 15 residues. DNA for the CDR3: TGTGCCACCAGTGATTTTGGACAGGTCCTCTACGAGCAGTACTTC. It codes for CATSDFGQVLYEQYF.

The table lists this clonotype with many counts. The DNA of the CDR3 is TGTGCCAGCAGCTTTTCTTATAGCAATCAGCCCCAGCATTTT. This sequence encodes CASSFSYSNQPQHF. V gene TRBV5-6 combines with J gene TRBJ1-5; D not resolved. Looked up from germline, CDR1 is SGHDT and CDR2 is YYEEEE. The CDR3 totals 14 residues. V was shortened by 2 bases and J by 0 bases, with 6 bases between the two germline ends.

This clonotype was observed many times. V gene TRBV2 combines with J gene TRBJ1-3, with D unclear. CDR1 is SNHLY, CDR2 FYNNEI, per germline. This CDR3 has 15 amino acids. V lost 8 bases, J lost 2 bases, and 16 bases lay in between. For the CDR3, the DNA is TGTGCCAGCGCGACGCCAAGAGGGACTGGAAACACCATATATTTT. Its translation is CASATPRGTGNTIYF.

As concerns this clonotype: Given a much more abundant clone one base away, this may be a read error. This chain connects TRBV7-2 to TRBJ1-1; unclear D gene. CDR3 size: 14 residues. Germline CDR1 SGHTA, CDR2 FQGNSA. CDR3 bases: TGTGCCAGCAGCTTGGAGGGAGGAATCACTGAAGCTTGCTTT. Amino acids: CASSLEGGITEACF.

This clonotype has a handful of counts. The junction shows a germline mismatch at one end, possibly a read error. The V gene is TRBV12-3 or TRBV12-4, the J gene TRBJ2-2; D possibly corresponds to TRBD2 (6 bases). CDR3 length: 16 amino acids. CDR3 nucleotide sequence: TGTGCCAGCAGTCGGGGGAAAAAGAAGTTTTTGAGGGAGCTGTGTTTT. Its protein product is CASSRGKKKFLRELCF.

This chain joins TRBV28 and TRBJ1-1, with a weak D call TRBD1 (6 bases). The V and J ends lost 0 bases and 0 bases respectively, with 20 bases between them. The CDR3 sequence is 19 residues long. Germline V gene data show CDR1 as MDHEN and CDR2 as SYDVKM. This CDR3 is CASSLWTGKDSQMNTEAFF. CDR3 DNA: TGTGCCAGCAGTTTATGGACGGGAAAGGACAGCCAAATGAACACTGAAGCTTTCTTT.

This clonotype was seen at least ten times. Here the CDR3 DNA reads TGTGCCAGCAGAAGAGGGCTCGGCGACACTGAAGCTTTCTTT. Translated: CASRRGLGDTEAFF. This chain uses TRBV28 with TRBJ1-1, with D uncertain. Looked up from germline, CDR1 is MDHEN and CDR2 is SYDVKM. CDR3 length equals 14 residues. The V and J ends lost 6 bases and 3 bases respectively, with 14 bases between them.

This clonotype has ten or more counts. This sequence joins TRBV5-5 and TRBJ1-1, with D unclear. Germline CDR1 is SGHKS and CDR2 is YYEKEE (reference sequence). The length of the CDR3 is 14 residues. Trimming removed 2 bases at V and 5 bases at J, with 13 bases between. DNA for the CDR3: TGTGCCAGCAGCTTCGGACTGCATGAGACTGAAGCTTTCTTT. This encodes CASSFGLHETEAFF.

J is TRBJ1-5 and V is TRBV19, with TRBD1 matching over 7 bases. The germline gives CDR1 LNHDA, CDR2 SQIVND (reference sequence). V lost 3 bases, J lost 7 bases, and 12 bases stayed unmatched. The CDR3 is made up of 16 amino acids. This CDR3 reads CASSIRKGGEGQPQHF. CDR3 DNA sequence: TGTGCCAGTAGTATTCGAAAAGGGGGCGAAGGGCAGCCCCAGCATTTT.

This chain connects TRBV6-5 to TRBJ1-5; D gene ambiguous. The CDR3 has 15 amino acids. The V and J ends lost 4 bases and 0 bases respectively, with 10 bases between them. Germline V gene sequence: CDR1 MNHEY, CDR2 SVGAGI. The CDR3 DNA reads as TGTGCCAGCAGTTCGACGGGGAATAGCAATCAGCCCCAGCATTTT. This encodes CASSSTGNSNQPQHF.